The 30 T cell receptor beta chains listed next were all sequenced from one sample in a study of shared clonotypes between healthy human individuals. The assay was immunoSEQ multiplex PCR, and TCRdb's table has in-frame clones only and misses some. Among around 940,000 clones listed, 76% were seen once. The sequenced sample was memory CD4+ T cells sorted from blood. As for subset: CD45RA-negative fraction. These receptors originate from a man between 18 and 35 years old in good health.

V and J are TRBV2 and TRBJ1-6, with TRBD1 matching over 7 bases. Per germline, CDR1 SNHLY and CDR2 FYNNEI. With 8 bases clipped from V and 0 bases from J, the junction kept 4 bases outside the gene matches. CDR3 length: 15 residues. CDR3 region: CASQDRSSYNSPLHF. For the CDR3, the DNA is TGTGCCAGCCAGGACAGGAGCTCCTATAATTCACCCCTCCACTTT.

The CDR3 here is CASSVDGGTDTQYF. DNA of the CDR3: TGTGCCAGCAGCGTAGACGGGGGGACAGATACGCAGTATTTT. J is TRBJ2-3 and V is TRBV9; 7 nucleotides align to TRBD2. V shed 0 bases and J 3 bases; nucleotides not matched to a gene: 1. Per the germline V gene, CDR1 is SGDLS and CDR2 is YYNGEE. CDR3 length: 14 residues.

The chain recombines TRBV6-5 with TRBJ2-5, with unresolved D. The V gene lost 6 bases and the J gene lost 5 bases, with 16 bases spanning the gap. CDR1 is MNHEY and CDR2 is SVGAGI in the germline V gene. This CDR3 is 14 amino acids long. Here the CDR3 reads CASSRSPGEETQYF. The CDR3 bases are TGTGCCAGCAGCCGGTCTCCCGGCGAGGAGACCCAGTACTTC.

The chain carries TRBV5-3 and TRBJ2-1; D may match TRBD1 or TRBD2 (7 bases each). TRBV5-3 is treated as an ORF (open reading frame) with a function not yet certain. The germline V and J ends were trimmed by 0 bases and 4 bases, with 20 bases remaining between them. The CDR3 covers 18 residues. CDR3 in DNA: TGTGCCAGAAGCTTGGGGCCTCACAGGGGAGGGAGGTACAATGAGCAGTTCTTC. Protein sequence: CARSLGPHRGGRYNEQFF.

This CDR3 reads CASSFGSNQPQHF. In DNA form, the CDR3 reads TGTGCCAGCAGTTTTGGTAGCAATCAGCCCCAGCATTTT. V is TRBV9 and J is TRBJ1-5; no clear D. The V end was cut by 5 bases, the J end by 0 bases, with 6 bases between. This CDR3 spans 13 amino acids. Looked up from germline, CDR1 is SGDLS and CDR2 is YYNGEE.

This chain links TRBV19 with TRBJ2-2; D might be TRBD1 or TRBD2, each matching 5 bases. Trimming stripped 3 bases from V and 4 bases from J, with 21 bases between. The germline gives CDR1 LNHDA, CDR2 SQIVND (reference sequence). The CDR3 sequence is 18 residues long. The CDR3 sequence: CASSIVVEPTRGTGELFF. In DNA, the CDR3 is TGTGCCAGTAGTATCGTGGTGGAACCAACTAGGGGCACCGGGGAGCTGTTTTTT.

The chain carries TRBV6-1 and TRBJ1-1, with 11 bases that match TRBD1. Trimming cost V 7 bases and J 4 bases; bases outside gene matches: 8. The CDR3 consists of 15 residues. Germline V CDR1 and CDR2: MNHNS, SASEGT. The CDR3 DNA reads TGTGCCAGCAAGAACCGGGACAGGGGGGGCACTGAAGCTTTCTTT. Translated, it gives CASKNRDRGGTEAFF.

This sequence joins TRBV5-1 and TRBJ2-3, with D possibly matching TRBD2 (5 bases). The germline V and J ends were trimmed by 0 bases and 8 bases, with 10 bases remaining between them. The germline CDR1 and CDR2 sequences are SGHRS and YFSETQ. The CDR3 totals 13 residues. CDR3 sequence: CASSLEPAGTQYF. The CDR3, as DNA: TGCGCCAGCAGCTTGGAACCTGCGGGTACGCAGTATTTT.

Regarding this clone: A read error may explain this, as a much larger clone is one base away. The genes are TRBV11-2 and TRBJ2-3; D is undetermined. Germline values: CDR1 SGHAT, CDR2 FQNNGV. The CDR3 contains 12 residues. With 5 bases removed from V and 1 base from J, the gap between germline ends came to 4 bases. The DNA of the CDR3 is TGTGCCAGCAGCCAAGGCACAGATACGCAGTATTTT. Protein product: CASSQGTDTQYF.

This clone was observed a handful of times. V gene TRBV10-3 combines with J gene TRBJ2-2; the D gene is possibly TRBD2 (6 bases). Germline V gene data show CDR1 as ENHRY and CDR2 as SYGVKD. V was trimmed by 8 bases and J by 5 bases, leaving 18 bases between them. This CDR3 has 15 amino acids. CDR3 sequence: CAIGSLGSGTGELFF. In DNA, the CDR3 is TGTGCCATCGGAAGTCTCGGGAGTGGGACCGGGGAGCTGTTTTTT.

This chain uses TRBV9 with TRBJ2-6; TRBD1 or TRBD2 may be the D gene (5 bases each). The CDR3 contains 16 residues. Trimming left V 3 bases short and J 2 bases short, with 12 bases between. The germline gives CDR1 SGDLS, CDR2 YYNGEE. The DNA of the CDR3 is TGTGCCAGCAGCGAGGGGCCGGGGACTGGGGCCAACGTCCTGACTTTC. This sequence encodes CASSEGPGTGANVLTF.

The CDR3 reads CASSQGGYQPQHF. The DNA of the CDR3 is TGTGCCAGCAGCCAAGGGGGCTATCAGCCCCAGCATTTT. The V and J genes are TRBV7-9 and TRBJ1-5; TRBD1 matches 7 bases. CDR3 length: 13 residues. CDR1 and CDR2 (germline): SEHNR, FQNEAQ (reference sequence). Trimming cost V 5 bases and J 5 bases; bases outside gene matches: 3.

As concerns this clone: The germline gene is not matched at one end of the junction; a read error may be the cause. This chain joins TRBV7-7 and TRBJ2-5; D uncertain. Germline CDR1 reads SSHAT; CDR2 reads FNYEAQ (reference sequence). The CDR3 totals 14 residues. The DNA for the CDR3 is TGTGCTAGCAGCCTTCCGGGTTACCAAGAGACCCAGTACTTC. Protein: CASSLPGYQETQYF. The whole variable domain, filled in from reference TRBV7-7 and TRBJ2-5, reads GAGVSQSPRYKVTKRGQDVTLRCDPISSHATLYWYQQALGQGPEFLTYFNYEAQPDKSGLPSDRFSAERPEGSISTLTIQRTEQRDSAMYRCASSLPGYQETQYFGPGTRLLVL.

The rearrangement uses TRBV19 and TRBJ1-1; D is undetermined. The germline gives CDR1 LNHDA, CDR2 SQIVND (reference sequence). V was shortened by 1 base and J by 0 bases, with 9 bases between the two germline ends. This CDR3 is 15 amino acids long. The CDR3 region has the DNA TGTGCCAGTAGTATAGCCCACGGCATGAACACTGAAGCTTTCTTT. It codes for CASSIAHGMNTEAFF.

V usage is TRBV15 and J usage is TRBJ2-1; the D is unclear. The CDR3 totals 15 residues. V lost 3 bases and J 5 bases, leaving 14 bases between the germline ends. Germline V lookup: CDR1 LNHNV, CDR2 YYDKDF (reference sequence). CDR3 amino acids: CATSSDSERNNEQFF. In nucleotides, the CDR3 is TGTGCCACCAGCAGTGATTCTGAGCGAAACAATGAGCAGTTCTTC.

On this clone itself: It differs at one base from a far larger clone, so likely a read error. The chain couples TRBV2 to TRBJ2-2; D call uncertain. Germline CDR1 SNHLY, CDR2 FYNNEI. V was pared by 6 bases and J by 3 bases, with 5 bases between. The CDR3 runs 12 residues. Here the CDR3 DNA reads TGTGCCAGCAGATGGGACACCGGGGAGCTGTTTTTT. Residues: CASRWDTGELFF.

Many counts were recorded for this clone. The CDR3 DNA sequence: TGTGCCAGTAGTGACGGGGGAAGTTTTAATTCACCCCTCCACTTT. Translating it yields CASSDGGSFNSPLHF. This chain connects TRBV19 to TRBJ1-6; TRBD1 is a possible D gene (5 bases). The V end was cut by 5 bases, the J end by 6 bases, with 14 bases between. The CDR3 covers 15 residues. Looked up from germline, CDR1 is LNHDA and CDR2 is SQIVND (reference sequence).

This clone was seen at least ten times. In DNA form, the CDR3 reads TGCGCCAGCACCGTATCCGGGACAGGGGCTGATGGCTACACCTTC. It is translated as CASTVSGTGADGYTF. The chain has TRBV5-1 and TRBJ1-2; 10 positions agree with TRBD1. The CDR3 has 15 amino acids. The junction had 11 bases not matched to a gene; V was cut back by 6 bases and J by 6 bases. Germline assignment: CDR1 SGHRS and CDR2 YFSETQ. Looking up the rest from reference TRBV5-1 and TRBJ1-2 gives the full variable domain: KAGVTQTPRYLIKTRGQQVTLSCSPISGHRSVSWYQQTPGQGLQFLFEYFSETQRNKGNFPGRFSGRQFSNSRSEMNVSTLELGDSALYLCASTVSGTGADGYTFGSGTRLTVV.

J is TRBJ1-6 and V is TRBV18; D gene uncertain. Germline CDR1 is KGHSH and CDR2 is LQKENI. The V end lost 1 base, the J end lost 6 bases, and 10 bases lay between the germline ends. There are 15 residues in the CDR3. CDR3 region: CASSPQWGTNSPLHF. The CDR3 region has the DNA TGTGCCAGCTCACCACAGTGGGGAACTAATTCACCCCTCCACTTT.

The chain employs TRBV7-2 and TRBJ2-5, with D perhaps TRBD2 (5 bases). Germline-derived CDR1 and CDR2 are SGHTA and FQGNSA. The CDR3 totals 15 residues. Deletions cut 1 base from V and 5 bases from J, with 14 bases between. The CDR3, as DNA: TGTGCCAGCAGCTTAGAAGCGGCAGGTTGGGAGACCCAGTACTTC. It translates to CASSLEAAGWETQYF.

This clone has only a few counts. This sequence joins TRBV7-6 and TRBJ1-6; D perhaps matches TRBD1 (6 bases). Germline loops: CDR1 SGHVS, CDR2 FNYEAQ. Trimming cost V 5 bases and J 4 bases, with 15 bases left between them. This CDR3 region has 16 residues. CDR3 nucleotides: TGTGCCAGCAGCCCGAACCCAGGGGATTATAATTCACCCCTCCACTTT. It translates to CASSPNPGDYNSPLHF.

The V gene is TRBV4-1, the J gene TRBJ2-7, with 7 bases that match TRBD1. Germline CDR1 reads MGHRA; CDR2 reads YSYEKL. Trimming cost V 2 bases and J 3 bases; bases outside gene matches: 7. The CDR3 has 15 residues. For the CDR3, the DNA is TGCGCCAGCAGCCAACCGGGACAGCCCTTCTACGAGCAGTACTTC. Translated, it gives CASSQPGQPFYEQYF.

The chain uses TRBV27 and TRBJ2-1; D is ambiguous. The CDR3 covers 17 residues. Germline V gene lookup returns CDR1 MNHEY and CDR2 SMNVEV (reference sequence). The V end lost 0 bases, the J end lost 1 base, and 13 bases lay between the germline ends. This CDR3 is CASSLSVYRRSYNEQFF. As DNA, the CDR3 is TGTGCCAGCAGTTTATCAGTTTACCGGCGGTCCTACAATGAGCAGTTCTTC.

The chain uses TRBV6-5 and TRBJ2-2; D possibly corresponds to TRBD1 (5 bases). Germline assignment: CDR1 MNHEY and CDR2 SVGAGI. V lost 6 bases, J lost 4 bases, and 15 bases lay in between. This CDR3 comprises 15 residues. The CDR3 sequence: CASRAGHSLTGELFF. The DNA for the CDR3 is TGTGCCAGCAGAGCCGGACACAGCCTCACCGGGGAGCTGTTTTTT.

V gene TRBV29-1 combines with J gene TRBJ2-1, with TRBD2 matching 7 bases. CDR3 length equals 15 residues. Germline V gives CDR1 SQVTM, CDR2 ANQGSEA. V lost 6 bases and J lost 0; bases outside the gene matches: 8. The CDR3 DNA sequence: TGCAGCGTCCCCGCCCGCGGGAGCTCCTACAATGAGCAGTTCTTC. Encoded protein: CSVPARGSSYNEQFF.

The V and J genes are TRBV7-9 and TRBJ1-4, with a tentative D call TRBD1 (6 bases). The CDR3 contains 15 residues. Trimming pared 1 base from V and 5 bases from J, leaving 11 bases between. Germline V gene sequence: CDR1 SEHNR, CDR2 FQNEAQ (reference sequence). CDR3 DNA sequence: TGTGCCAGCAGCTTAGAACCAGGGGTGAATGAAAAACTGTTTTTT. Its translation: CASSLEPGVNEKLFF. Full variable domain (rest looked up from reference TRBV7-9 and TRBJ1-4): DTGVSQNPRHKITKRGQNVTFRCDPISEHNRLYWYRQTLGQGPEFLTYFQNEAQLEKSRLLSDRFSAERPKGSFSTLEIQRTEQGDSAMYLCASSLEPGVNEKLFFGSGTQLSVL.

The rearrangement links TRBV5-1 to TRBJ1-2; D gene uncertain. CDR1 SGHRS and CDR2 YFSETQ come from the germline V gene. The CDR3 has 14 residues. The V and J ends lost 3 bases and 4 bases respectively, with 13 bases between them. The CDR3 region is CASSSAGSSYGYTF. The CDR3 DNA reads TGCGCCAGCAGCTCCGCCGGGAGTTCCTATGGCTACACCTTC.

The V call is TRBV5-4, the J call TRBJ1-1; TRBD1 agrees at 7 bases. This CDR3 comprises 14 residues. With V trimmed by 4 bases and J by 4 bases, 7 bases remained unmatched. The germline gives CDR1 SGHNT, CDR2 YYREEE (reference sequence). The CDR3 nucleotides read TGTGCCAGCAGCAGACAGGGTCTTCCCACTGAAGCTTTCTTT. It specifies CASSRQGLPTEAFF.

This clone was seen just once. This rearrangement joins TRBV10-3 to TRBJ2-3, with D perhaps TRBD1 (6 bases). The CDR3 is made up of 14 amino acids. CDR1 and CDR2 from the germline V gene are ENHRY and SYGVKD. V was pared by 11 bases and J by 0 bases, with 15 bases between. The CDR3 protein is CASKQGGSTDTQYF. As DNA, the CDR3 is TGTGCCTCCAAACAGGGTGGGAGCACAGATACGCAGTATTTT.

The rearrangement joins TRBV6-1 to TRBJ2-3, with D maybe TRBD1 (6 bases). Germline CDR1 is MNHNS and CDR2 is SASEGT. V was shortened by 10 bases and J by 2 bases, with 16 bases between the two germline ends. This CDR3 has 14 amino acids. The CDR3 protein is CATYRQGITDTQYF. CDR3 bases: TGTGCCACCTACAGGCAGGGGATCACAGATACGCAGTATTTT.